What follows are 11 T cell receptor beta chains derived from one specimen sequenced in a study of T cell responses to AZD1222 COVID-19 vaccine. TCRdb keeps only in-frame clones here, not all; method: immunoSEQ multiplex PCR. The sample has about 97,000 clones, approximately 87% seen once. Sequencing used peripheral blood, obtained 28 days after the second AZD1222 dose. The receptors here all came from an adult who received the AZD1222 COVID-19 vaccine.

The chain employs TRBV6-6 and TRBJ1-1, with 8 bases that match TRBD1. CDR1 MNHNY and CDR2 SVGAGI come from the germline V gene (reference sequence). The CDR3 totals 14 residues. The V gene end was trimmed by 4 bases and the J gene end by 0 bases; junction bases not matched to a gene: 1. The CDR3 coding sequence is TGTGCCAGCAGTTTGGACAGGGTGAACACTGAAGCTTTCTTT. Residues: CASSLDRVNTEAFF.

The rearrangement uses TRBV6-2 or TRBV6-3 and TRBJ2-2; D may correspond to TRBD1 or TRBD2 (6 bases each). The length of the CDR3 is 16 residues. V was cut by 5 bases and J by 7 bases, with 20 bases left in between. Per the germline V gene, CDR1 is MNHEY and CDR2 is SVGEGT. The CDR3: CASSGRTDRVGGELFF. CDR3 nucleotide sequence: TGTGCCAGCAGTGGGAGGACAGACCGGGTCGGCGGGGAGCTGTTTTTT.

The chain recombines TRBV19 with TRBJ1-1, with D possibly being TRBD1 (6 bases). This CDR3 contains 16 residues. The germline V gene encodes CDR1 LNHDA and CDR2 SQIVND (reference sequence). V lost 3 bases to trimming and J lost 4 bases, with 18 bases between them. CDR3 DNA sequence: TGTGCCAGTAGTATTCCCCGAGGGGGGGCGAGCACTGAAGCTTTCTTT. Translation: CASSIPRGGASTEAFF.

The rearrangement joins TRBV5-1 to TRBJ2-1; 9 bases are a match to TRBD2. The CDR3 runs to 14 residues. The germline V gene has CDR1 SGHRS and CDR2 YFSETQ. With 0 bases clipped from V and 11 bases from J, the junction kept 6 bases outside the gene matches. The CDR3 sequence is CASSLVLAGEQQFF. As DNA, the CDR3 is TGCGCCAGCAGCTTGGTATTAGCGGGAGAGCAGCAGTTCTTC.

V and J are TRBV30 and TRBJ1-1, with D uncertain. This CDR3 contains 11 residues. V lost 1 base to trimming and J lost 5 bases, with 5 bases between them. CDR1 is GTSNPN and CDR2 is SVGIG in the germline V gene (reference sequence). As DNA, the CDR3 is TGTGCCTGGAGTGGAGTGACTGAAGCTTTCTTT. Amino acids: CAWSGVTEAFF. The whole variable domain, remainder taken from reference TRBV30 and TRBJ1-1, is SQTIHQWPATLVQPVGSPLSLECTVEGTSNPNLYWYRQAAGRGLQLLFYSVGIGQISSEVPQNLSASRPQDRQFILSSKKLLLSDSGFYLCAWSGVTEAFFGQGTRLTVV.

Details on this clone: The sample holds other DNA sequences that translate to the same CDR3. The V gene is TRBV28, the J gene TRBJ2-2; D ambiguous. CDR3 length equals 12 residues. Trimming shortened V by 3 bases and J by 1 base, and 0 bases separated the two germline ends. Looked up from germline, CDR1 is MDHEN and CDR2 is SYDVKM. The CDR3 DNA follows: TGTGCCAGCAGTTTGAACACCGGGGAGCTGTTTTTT. Translation: CASSLNTGELFF.

This sequence joins TRBV7-2 and TRBJ1-4; weak D call: TRBD1 (5 bases). Germline V gene data show CDR1 as SGHTA and CDR2 as FQGNSA. CDR3 length equals 14 residues. V was shortened by 5 bases and J by 7 bases, with 14 bases between the two germline ends. The CDR3 reads CASSLTARGEKLFF. The CDR3 coding sequence is TGTGCCAGCAGCCTGACAGCTCGGGGTGAAAAACTGTTTTTT.

The CDR3 here is CSVEDGGLTDGELFF. The CDR3 DNA reads as TGCAGCGTTGAAGACGGCGGACTAACAGACGGGGAGCTGTTTTTT. The chain couples TRBV29-1 to TRBJ2-2; a weak D match, TRBD2 (6 bases). This CDR3 region has 15 residues. The germline V gene has CDR1 SQVTM and CDR2 ANQGSEA. V dropped 0 bases and J dropped 7 bases, with 15 bases sitting between them.

In this sample, this clone turned up a few times. CDR3 protein: CASSLNQDQPQHF. In DNA, the CDR3 is TGTGCCAGCAGCTTAAATCAGGATCAGCCCCAGCATTTT. J is TRBJ1-5 and V is TRBV7-3; no definite D call. Germline CDR1 is SGHTA and CDR2 is FQGTGA. The ends were cut back, 1 base at V and 5 bases at J, with 6 bases in the middle. This CDR3 contains 13 residues.

The gene calls are TRBV3-1 (or the pseudogene TRBV3-2) and TRBJ1-1; D gene ambiguous. The V and J ends lost 5 bases and 3 bases respectively, with 7 bases between them. This CDR3 comprises 12 residues. Germline CDR1 reads LGHDT; CDR2 reads YNNKEL (reference sequence). As DNA, the CDR3 is TGTGCCAGCAGCGAAGTCCACACTGAAGCTTTCTTT. Amino acids: CASSEVHTEAFF.

A few counts support this clone. J is TRBJ2-3 and V is TRBV15; D possibly corresponds to TRBD1 (5 bases). The CDR3 spans 12 residues. Trimming removed 8 bases at V and 6 bases at J, with 12 bases between. From germline, CDR1 is LNHNV and CDR2 YYDKDF (reference sequence). CDR3 DNA sequence: TGTGCCACCGCTCAGGGTTTGGATACGCAGTATTTT. Protein product: CATAQGLDTQYF.